Each of the 10 T cell receptor beta chains below was sequenced from the same sample in a study of cytotoxic CD8 clonotypes in ibrutinib-treated CLL. Some clones are missing from TCRdb's copy, which holds only in-frame ones; the method was immunoSEQ multiplex PCR. Among approximately 200,000 clones, approximately 72% were seen once, and the ten largest hold roughly 13%. The material sequenced was PBMCs, taken after 24 months of ibrutinib treatment. The source is a human donor with chronic lymphocytic leukemia.

This chain links TRBV9 with TRBJ1-3; the D is unclear. The germline gives CDR1 SGDLS, CDR2 YYNGEE. The CDR3 consists of 15 residues. V lost 4 bases, J lost 0 bases, and 11 bases lay in between. This CDR3 reads CASSPHTFSGNTIYF. The CDR3 region has the DNA TGTGCCAGCAGCCCCCACACATTCTCTGGAAACACCATATATTTT. Full variable domain (outside the CDR3, taken from reference TRBV9 and TRBJ1-3): DSGVTQTPKHLITATGQRVTLRCSPRSGDLSVYWYQQSLDQGLQFLIQYYNGEERAKGNILERFSAQQFPDLHSELNLSSLELGDSALYFCASSPHTFSGNTIYFGEGSWLTVV.

V and J are TRBV28 and TRBJ2-6; 9 bases agree with TRBD1. Germline CDR1 MDHEN, CDR2 SYDVKM. The CDR3 length is 16 residues. With V trimmed by 7 bases and J by 3 bases, 7 bases remained unmatched. CDR3 in amino acids: CASTTGGYGGANVLTF. The CDR3 DNA reads TGTGCCAGCACGACAGGGGGGTACGGTGGGGCCAACGTCCTGACTTTC.

The chain links TRBV7-9 to TRBJ1-2; 7 nucleotides agree with TRBD1. The CDR3 is 13 residues long. The germline CDR1 and CDR2 sequences are SEHNR and FQNEAQ (reference sequence). The ends lost 6 bases at V and 3 bases at J; junction bases unmatched: 4. Here the CDR3 reads CASRPGTDYGYTF. In DNA, the CDR3 is TGTGCCAGCAGACCCGGGACAGACTATGGCTACACCTTC. The full variable domain, its missing parts supplied by reference TRBV7-9 and TRBJ1-2, is DTGVSQNPRHKITKRGQNVTFRCDPISEHNRLYWYRQTLGQGPEFLTYFQNEAQLEKSRLLSDRFSAERPKGSFSTLEIQRTEQGDSAMYLCASRPGTDYGYTFGSGTRLTVV.

This clone was found a few times. This chain links TRBV7-2 with TRBJ1-4, with D hard to call. Germline CDR1 is SGHTA and CDR2 is FQGNSA. This CDR3 region has 12 residues. The V and J ends lost 2 bases and 5 bases respectively, with 3 bases between them. Here the CDR3 reads CASSLLNEKLFF. In DNA, the CDR3 is TGTGCCAGCAGCTTACTAAATGAAAAACTGTTTTTT.

This chain links TRBV7-4 with TRBJ2-7, with D perhaps matching TRBD2 (5 bases). From germline, CDR1 is SGHVT and CDR2 SQSDAQ. V dropped 5 bases and J dropped 6 bases, with 20 bases sitting between them. The CDR3 covers 15 residues. The CDR3 nucleotides are TGTGCCAGCAGCCCCGTCGGGAAGGATTTCTTCGAGCAGTACTTC. The encoded protein is CASSPVGKDFFEQYF.

The chain combines TRBV21-1 with TRBJ2-7; TRBD1, the table's D call, lacks a check against the DNA. TRBV21-1 is labeled a pseudogene. The CDR3 is 15 residues long. In nucleotides, the CDR3 is TGTGCCAGCAGCAATACAGGGGTTGCGGGCTACGAGCAGTACTTC. This encodes CASSNTGVAGYEQYF.

In its sample, this clone was seen a few times. In nucleotides, the CDR3 is TGTGCCAGCAGTGGGACTTCCTACGAGCAGTACTTC. This encodes CASSGTSYEQYF. This sequence joins TRBV2 and TRBJ2-7, with D possibly matching TRBD2 (5 bases). Germline lookup yields CDR1 SNHLY and CDR2 FYNNEI. Trimming removed 4 bases at V and 1 base at J, with 5 bases between. This CDR3 is 12 amino acids long. Full variable domain (rest looked up from reference TRBV2 and TRBJ2-7): EPEVTQTPSHQVTQMGQEVILRCVPISNHLYFYWYRQILGQKVEFLVSFYNNEISEKSEIFDDQFSVERPDGSNFTLKIRSTKLEDSAMYFCASSGTSYEQYFGPGTRLTVT.

J is TRBJ1-4 and V is TRBV29-1; TRBD1 might be the D (5 bases). The V gene lost 7 bases and the J gene lost 5 bases, with 11 bases spanning the gap. CDR3 length: 12 amino acids. Per the germline V gene, CDR1 is SQVTM and CDR2 is ANQGSEA. The CDR3 loop is CSGREGNEKLFF. The CDR3 bases are TGCAGCGGACGGGAGGGGAATGAAAAACTGTTTTTT.

This chain uses TRBV5-1 with TRBJ1-1; the D gene is possibly TRBD1 (5 bases). V was cut by 0 bases and J by 1 base, with 7 bases left in between. The CDR3 contains 14 residues. In germline, CDR1 is SGHRS, CDR2 YFSETQ. The CDR3 protein is CASSLDGANTEAFF. The CDR3 bases are TGCGCCAGCAGCTTGGACGGGGCGAACACTGAAGCTTTCTTT.

This clone appeared a few times. V usage is TRBV18 and J usage is TRBJ1-3, with D possibly matching TRBD1 (5 bases). The CDR3 length is 13 residues. Trimming shortened V by 3 bases and J by 4 bases, and 7 bases separated the two germline ends. Germline V gene lookup returns CDR1 KGHSH and CDR2 LQKENI. Written as DNA, the CDR3 is TGTGCCAGCTCACCCGGGGGAGGAAACACCATATATTTT. Translated: CASSPGGGNTIYF.